These 22 T cell receptor beta chains share one sample of origin, sequenced in a study of blood T cells in healthy people across ages. Through a sample-barcoded 5' primer and a J-beta primer mix, a second PCR was run for 7 to 11 cycles. TCRdb itself ran the 5' RACE reads through MiXCR, one entry per CDR3 protein. The sample lists hundreds of thousands of distinct CDR3 sequences, around 45% occurring once. The sample comprised blood. The receptors here all came from a woman aged 55-69 years in good health.

The chain has TRBV7-2 and TRBJ2-3; 8 nucleotides align to TRBD2. The ends lost 5 bases at V and 4 bases at J; junction bases unmatched: 14. Per germline, CDR1 SGHTA and CDR2 FQGNSA. The CDR3 covers 17 residues. CDR3 sequence (DNA): TGTGCCAGCAGCCCGTATATGTCCAGCGGGAGTGCAGATACGCAGTATTTT. Translated, it gives CASSPYMSSGSADTQYF.

The V gene is TRBV29-1, the J gene TRBJ2-3, with 13 bases aligning to TRBD2. V was pared by 4 bases and J by 5 bases, with 9 bases of the junction left unmatched. Germline assignment: CDR1 SQVTM and CDR2 ANQGSEA. CDR3 size: 16 residues. This chain's CDR3 is CSVVTGTSGIGDTQYF. DNA of the CDR3: TGCAGCGTTGTGACCGGGACTAGCGGGATTGGAGATACGCAGTATTTT.

This clonotype was observed a few times. The CDR3 DNA reads TGTGCCAGCAGCGTAGGGGCGGGAGAGGGGGACAATGAGCAGTTCTTC. It encodes CASSVGAGEGDNEQFF. The chain links TRBV9 to TRBJ2-1; TRBD2 is a possible D gene (7 bases). V lost 0 bases and J lost 5, with 15 bases in between. This CDR3 region has 16 residues. CDR1 is SGDLS and CDR2 is YYNGEE in the germline V gene.

The table lists this clonotype with a few counts. The chain is built from TRBV12-3 or TRBV12-4 and TRBJ1-2; D is unresolved. The CDR3 is 16 amino acids. Trimming took off 3 bases at V and 3 bases at J, with 17 bases between the two ends. The CDR3 loop reads CASSFGQTVTDYGYTF. The CDR3 bases are TGTGCCAGCAGTTTTGGTCAGACCGTTACGGACTATGGCTACACCTTC.

This rearrangement joins TRBV7-6 to TRBJ2-7; perhaps D is TRBD1 or TRBD2 (5 bases each). Judging by the DNA end, TRBJ2-5 fits better; the J call may be wrong. Germline lookup yields CDR1 SGHVS and CDR2 FNYEAQ. CDR3 length equals 13 residues. The CDR3 nucleotides read TGTGCCAGCAGCTTAGACGGGACGGAGACCCAGTACTTC. Translation gives CASSLDGTETQYF.

This chain joins TRBV12-3 or TRBV12-4 and TRBJ1-4; tentatively, D is TRBD1 (5 bases). The CDR3 has 14 residues. V was pared by 3 bases and J by 7 bases, with 12 bases between. Written as DNA, the CDR3 is TGTGCCAGCAGTTTGAGAGGGCAGGGTGAAAAACTGTTTTTT. Its protein is CASSLRGQGEKLFF.

This clonotype was counted a few times. CDR3 sequence: CASSSLGATYEQYF. As DNA, the CDR3 is TGTGCCAGCAGCTCTCTGGGAGCGACCTACGAGCAGTACTTC. The chain carries TRBV6-2 or TRBV6-3 and TRBJ2-7; possibly TRBD2 for D (5 bases). Germline CDR1 and CDR2: MNHEY and SVGEGT. The germline V and J ends were trimmed by 6 bases and 2 bases, with 14 bases remaining between them. The CDR3 sequence is 14 residues long.

The chain uses TRBV27 and TRBJ2-5; TRBD2 matches at 12 bases. This CDR3 has 16 amino acids. Germline V gene lookup returns CDR1 MNHEY and CDR2 SMNVEV (reference sequence). Trimming took 4 bases from V and 2 from J; bases not matched to a gene: 5. The CDR3: CASSSWTSGTQETQYF. For the CDR3, the DNA is TGTGCCAGCAGTTCCTGGACTAGCGGGACGCAAGAGACCCAGTACTTC.

The rearrangement joins TRBV27 to TRBJ2-1; D may be TRBD2 (6 bases). Per the germline V gene, CDR1 is MNHEY and CDR2 is SMNVEV (reference sequence). This CDR3 contains 17 residues. Trimming took off 2 bases at V and 1 base at J, with 15 bases between the two ends. CDR3 loop: CASSLIPTGESYNEQFF. Here the CDR3 DNA reads TGTGCCAGCAGTTTAATCCCCACGGGGGAATCCTACAATGAGCAGTTCTTC.

This chain links TRBV4-1 with TRBJ2-3, with TRBD1 matching 10 bases. The germline CDR1 and CDR2 sequences are MGHRA and YSYEKL. There are 16 residues in the CDR3. V trimming: 2 bases; J trimming: 3 bases; junction bases outside the gene matches: 5. The CDR3 loop is CASSQKPGQGTDTQYF. The CDR3 DNA reads TGCGCCAGCAGCCAAAAACCGGGACAGGGGACAGATACGCAGTATTTT.

The sample holds a few counts of this clonotype. CDR3 coding DNA: TGTGCCAGCAGCCCGAGTCGGTCTAGCGGGGACAATGAGCAGTTCTTC. Translation gives CASSPSRSSGDNEQFF. This chain connects TRBV7-2 to TRBJ2-1, with 9 bases identical to TRBD2. The CDR3 consists of 16 residues. The junction had 10 bases not matched to a gene; V was cut back by 5 bases and J by 5 bases. Per the germline V gene, CDR1 is SGHTA and CDR2 is FQGNSA.

V usage is TRBV5-6 and J usage is TRBJ2-7, with 9 bases lining up with TRBD1. Trimming at V came to 2 bases and at J to 3 bases, leaving 18 bases not matched to a gene. This CDR3 contains 19 residues. The germline V gene encodes CDR1 SGHDT and CDR2 YYEEEE. DNA for the CDR3: TGTGCCAGCAGCTTACGCCGGGACAGGGCTTCGTTTAGGGGCTACGAGCAGTACTTC. This translates into CASSLRRDRASFRGYEQYF.

This chain links TRBV4-2 with TRBJ1-1, with a tentative D call TRBD1 (6 bases). With 3 bases removed from V and 1 base from J, the gap between germline ends came to 9 bases. The germline CDR1 and CDR2 sequences are LGHNA and YNFKEQ. This CDR3 spans 14 amino acids. DNA of the CDR3: TGTGCCAGCAGCCATGGGGGACAGAACACTGAAGCTTTCTTT. It translates to CASSHGGQNTEAFF.

There are a few counts of this clonotype. CDR3 DNA: TGCGCCAGCAGCTTGGGGCGGCCGAACACCGGGGAGCTGTTTTTT. This codes for CASSLGRPNTGELFF. The chain carries TRBV5-1 and TRBJ2-2, with D uncertain. The CDR3 is 15 amino acids. In germline, CDR1 is SGHRS, CDR2 YFSETQ. Trimming stripped 0 bases from V and 0 bases from J, with 6 bases between.

The chain employs TRBV9 and TRBJ2-5, with 14 positions matching TRBD2. This CDR3 contains 18 residues. With V trimmed by 4 bases and J by 2 bases, 10 bases remained unmatched. CDR1 and CDR2 from the germline V gene are SGDLS and YYNGEE. The CDR3 loop is CASSSGTSGRGLQETQYF. The CDR3 nucleotides read TGTGCCAGCAGCTCCGGGACTAGCGGGAGAGGCCTACAAGAGACCCAGTACTTC.

The genes are TRBV29-1 and TRBJ2-7, with 8 bases that match TRBD1. The CDR3 is 12 residues long. Germline V gene lookup returns CDR1 SQVTM and CDR2 ANQGSEA. J was trimmed by 6 bases and V by 6 bases; bases with no gene match: 7. The CDR3 sequence: CSVGQGGSEQYF. CDR3 DNA sequence: TGCAGCGTAGGACAGGGTGGGAGCGAGCAGTACTTC.

The V gene is TRBV20-1, the J gene TRBJ2-1; 9 bases agree with TRBD2. The germline CDR1 and CDR2 sequences are DFQATT and SNEGSKA (reference sequence). With V trimmed by 0 bases and J by 2 bases, 8 bases remained unmatched. The CDR3 consists of 17 residues. CDR3 protein: CSAREGPPSGAYNEQFF. The CDR3 DNA sequence: TGCAGTGCTAGAGAAGGCCCCCCTAGCGGGGCCTACAATGAGCAGTTCTTC.

This clonotype was seen repeatedly, ten times or more. The chain carries TRBV29-1 and TRBJ2-7, with D perhaps TRBD1 or TRBD2 (5 bases each). Germline assignment: CDR1 SQVTM and CDR2 ANQGSEA. V was shortened by 6 bases and J by 6 bases, with 18 bases between the two germline ends. The CDR3 loop spans 13 amino acids. CDR3 sequence: CSVAGTASIEQYF. The CDR3, as DNA: TGCAGCGTAGCCGGGACCGCTTCCATCGAGCAGTACTTC.

This CDR3 is CASSEGLAPTDTQYF. The CDR3 DNA sequence: TGTGCCAGCAGCGAGGGACTAGCGCCTACAGATACGCAGTATTTT. V gene TRBV9 combines with J gene TRBJ2-3; 10 positions match TRBD2. V dropped 3 bases and J dropped 3; count of bases not matched to a gene: 4. Germline CDR1 is SGDLS and CDR2 is YYNGEE. The length of the CDR3 is 15 residues.

The chain is built from TRBV27 and TRBJ1-2; 7 nucleotides align to TRBD1. Trimming took 5 bases from V and 8 from J; bases not matched to a gene: 11. The germline gives CDR1 MNHEY, CDR2 SMNVEV (reference sequence). This CDR3 contains 14 residues. Here the CDR3 reads CASSTLNRGRGYTF. CDR3 nucleotides: TGTGCCAGCAGTACGTTAAACAGGGGCAGAGGCTACACCTTC.

In its sample, this clonotype was seen a few times. V is TRBV7-2 and J is TRBJ2-7; the D is unclear. The CDR3 extends over 13 amino acids. V was pared by 1 base and J by 3 bases, with 7 bases between. Germline V gene data show CDR1 as SGHTA and CDR2 as FQGNSA. The CDR3 reads CASSLVRNYEQYF. CDR3 in DNA: TGTGCCAGCAGCTTAGTACGGAACTACGAGCAGTACTTC.

This clonotype came up a few times. Written as DNA, the CDR3 is TGTGCCAGCAGAGAAAGGACAGGTTTCAACAATGAGCAGTTCTTC. Translation: CASRERTGFNNEQFF. The chain joins TRBV12-3 or TRBV12-4 to TRBJ2-1; TRBD1 matches at 7 bases. V lost 6 bases to trimming and J lost 5 bases; unmatched junction nucleotides: 10. CDR3 length equals 15 residues.